Below, one TCR beta chain is given with its context. No antigen is known for it. Here immunoSEQ multiplex PCR was the method, and the copy in TCRdb shows in-frame clones only, minus some. There are some 80,000 clones in the sample; less than 90% occur only once, and 2.1% lies in the top ten. The data belong to a study of T cell clones after liver transplantation. Study-wide background: Without induction therapy, subjects received standard immunosuppression until 12-24 months post-transplant.

The study, taken as a whole, reports: These preliminary findings come from unstandardized post-transplant sampling times.

Germline lookup yields CDR1 MNHEY and CDR2 SVGAGI. V shed 8 bases and J shed 0 bases, with 5 bases lying between them. This CDR3 is 12 amino acids long. V usage is TRBV6-5 and J usage is TRBJ2-1; D is unclear. The specimen was CD4+ T cells from blood, collected 48 to 50 months after liver transplant. The TCR was taken from a human patient who received a liver transplant. Part of the T cells may come from the graft donor. The CDR3 protein is CASAGSYNEQFF. The CDR3 DNA sequence: TGTGCCAGCGCCGGCTCCTACAATGAGCAGTTCTTC.